The next 13 T cell receptor beta chains were all read from a single sample in a study of blood T cell repertoires in COVID-19. TCRdb keeps only in-frame clones here, not all; method: immunoSEQ multiplex PCR. The table records more than 75,000 clones, roughly 88% of them present only once. Sample: peripheral blood. The receptors here all came from a woman at least 80 years old with acute or convalescent COVID-19.

The V call is TRBV15, the J call TRBJ1-5; D unclear. Trimming stripped 0 bases from V and 11 bases from J, with 11 bases between. The germline V gene encodes CDR1 LNHNV and CDR2 YYDKDF (reference sequence). The CDR3 runs 13 residues. For the CDR3, the DNA is TGTGCCACCAGCAGAGAGGGTAGCAAGACCCAGCATTTT. It specifies CATSREGSKTQHF.

V usage is TRBV2 and J usage is TRBJ1-4, with TRBD1 as a possible D gene (5 bases). CDR3 length equals 14 residues. The V end lost 6 bases, the J end lost 6 bases, and 14 bases lay between the germline ends. Germline V gives CDR1 SNHLY, CDR2 FYNNEI. The CDR3 DNA follows: TGTGCCAGCAGGGAGCAGGGAGGCTATGAAAAACTGTTTTTT. Its protein product is CASREQGGYEKLFF.

This clone is a singleton in its sample. The chain recombines TRBV5-4 with TRBJ2-7; 9 nucleotides line up with TRBD1. The CDR3 is made up of 14 amino acids. Losses at the gene ends were 1 base for V and 5 bases for J; bases not matched to a gene: 4. The germline gives CDR1 SGHNT, CDR2 YYREEE (reference sequence). As DNA, the CDR3 is TGTGCCAGCAGCTTGAGGGGGACAGGGAACGAGCAGTACTTC. Translation gives CASSLRGTGNEQYF.

The sample holds a few counts of this clone. The genes are TRBV2 and TRBJ1-6; 7 nucleotides line up with TRBD1. The CDR3 has 15 residues. CDR1 is SNHLY, CDR2 FYNNEI, per germline. The V segment lost 6 bases and the J segment 3 bases; nucleotides outside the gene matches: 5. This chain's CDR3 is CASSATGDYNSPLHF. In nucleotides, the CDR3 is TGTGCCAGCAGCGCTACAGGGGACTATAATTCACCCCTCCACTTT.

The chain combines TRBV5-5 with TRBJ1-2, with a weak D call TRBD1 (6 bases). The CDR3 totals 18 residues. V lost 6 bases and J 1 base, leaving 25 bases between the germline ends. From germline, CDR1 is SGHKS and CDR2 YYEKEE (reference sequence). CDR3: CASTQLSTQGMGNYGYTF. Written as DNA, the CDR3 is TGTGCCAGCACCCAACTTTCCACACAGGGAATGGGTAACTATGGCTACACCTTC.

The chain joins TRBV5-1 to TRBJ1-1; weak D call: TRBD1 (5 bases). The CDR3 runs to 13 residues. Germline CDR1 reads SGHRS; CDR2 reads YFSETQ. Trimming shortened V by 2 bases and J by 4 bases, and 9 bases separated the two germline ends. The chain's CDR3 is CASSLYRGTEAFF. The CDR3 nucleotides read TGCGCCAGCAGCTTATATAGGGGCACTGAAGCTTTCTTT.

For the CDR3, the DNA is TGTGCCAGTAGTAGGACAGGGCAAGAGACCCAGTACTTC. This translates into CASSRTGQETQYF. The chain joins TRBV19 to TRBJ2-5, with 8 positions matching TRBD1. Germline lookup yields CDR1 LNHDA and CDR2 SQIVND (reference sequence). This CDR3 is 13 amino acids long. With V trimmed by 4 bases and J by 2 bases, 0 bases remained unmatched.

The rearrangement joins TRBV5-6 to TRBJ1-2, with a tentative D call TRBD1 (6 bases). In germline, CDR1 is SGHDT, CDR2 YYEEEE. Trimming shortened V by 3 bases and J by 4 bases, and 19 bases separated the two germline ends. This CDR3 has 16 residues. CDR3 nucleotides: TGTGCCAGCAGCTATGATACAGGGCCCAAAAGCTATGGCTACACCTTC. Protein sequence: CASSYDTGPKSYGYTF.

The genes are TRBV10-1 and TRBJ1-6; no clear D. Trimming cost V 3 bases and J 8 bases, with 11 bases left between them. The CDR3 is 14 amino acids. Per the germline V gene, CDR1 is WNHNN and CDR2 is SYGVQD (reference sequence). CDR3 nucleotides: TGCGCCAGCAGTGATCGTGGAGACTATTCACCCCTCCACTTT. Translation: CASSDRGDYSPLHF.

J is TRBJ2-7 and V is TRBV4-1, with 7 bases lining up with TRBD1. Germline CDR1 and CDR2: MGHRA and YSYEKL. Trimming took 0 bases from V and 6 from J; bases not matched to a gene: 8. This CDR3 region has 15 residues. The CDR3 region is CASSQDRGNRGEQYF. The CDR3 DNA reads TGCGCCAGCAGCCAAGATCGGGGCAACAGGGGCGAGCAGTACTTC.

The J gene is TRBJ2-7, the V gene TRBV29-1; unclear D gene. This CDR3 has 12 amino acids. Germline V gives CDR1 SQVTM, CDR2 ANQGSEA. V was pared by 6 bases and J by 4 bases, with 13 bases between. The CDR3 protein is CSVQLPSYEQYF. The CDR3, as DNA: TGCAGCGTCCAACTGCCTAGTTACGAGCAGTACTTC.

The J gene is TRBJ1-3, the V gene TRBV7-2; D uncertain. Germline loops: CDR1 SGHTA, CDR2 FQGNSA. Between the trimmed V and J ends, which lost 1 base and 0 bases, there was a span of 10 bases. This CDR3 spans 16 amino acids. DNA for the CDR3: TGTGCCAGCAGCTTAGAGCGGGTGTACTCTGGAAACACCATATATTTT. Amino acids: CASSLERVYSGNTIYF.

The rearrangement joins TRBV30 to TRBJ1-2; D is unresolved. The V end lost 5 bases, the J end lost 4 bases, and 14 bases lay between the germline ends. The CDR3 runs 13 residues. Germline lookup yields CDR1 GTSNPN and CDR2 SVGIG (reference sequence). The CDR3 sequence: CAWGSLGLYGYTF. The CDR3 nucleotides read TGTGCCTGGGGGTCTCTTGGGCTCTATGGCTACACCTTC.